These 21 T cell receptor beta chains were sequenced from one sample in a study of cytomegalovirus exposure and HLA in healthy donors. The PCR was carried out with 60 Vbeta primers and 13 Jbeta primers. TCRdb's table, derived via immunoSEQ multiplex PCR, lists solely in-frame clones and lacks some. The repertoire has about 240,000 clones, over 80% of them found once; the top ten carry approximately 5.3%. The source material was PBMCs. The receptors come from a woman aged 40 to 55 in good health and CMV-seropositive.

This CDR3 is CAISETRAVRSEQFF. As DNA, the CDR3 is TGTGCCATCAGTGAGACCAGGGCGGTCCGGAGTGAGCAGTTCTTC. The V and J genes are TRBV10-3 and TRBJ2-1, with D perhaps matching TRBD1 (5 bases). The CDR3 covers 15 residues. CDR1 and CDR2 (germline): ENHRY, SYGVKD. Trimming took off 2 bases at V and 9 bases at J, with 17 bases between the two ends.

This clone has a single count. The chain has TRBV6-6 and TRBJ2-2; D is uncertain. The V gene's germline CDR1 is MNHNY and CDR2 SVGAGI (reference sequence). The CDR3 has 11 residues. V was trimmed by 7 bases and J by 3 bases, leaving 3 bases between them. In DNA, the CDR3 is TGTGCCAGCATCTACACCGGGGAGCTGTTTTTT. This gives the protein CASIYTGELFF.

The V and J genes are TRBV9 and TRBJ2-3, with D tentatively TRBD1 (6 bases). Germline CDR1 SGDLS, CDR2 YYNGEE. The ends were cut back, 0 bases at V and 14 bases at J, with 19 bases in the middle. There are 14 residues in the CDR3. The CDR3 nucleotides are TGTGCCAGCAGCGTAGTGTCTGGGACAAGCACAGTGTATTTT. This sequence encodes CASSVVSGTSTVYF. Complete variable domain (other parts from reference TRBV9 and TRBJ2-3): DSGVTQTPKHLITATGQRVTLRCSPRSGDLSVYWYQQSLDQGLQFLIQYYNGEERAKGNILERFSAQQFPDLHSELNLSSLELGDSALYFCASSVVSGTSTVYFGPGTRLTVL.

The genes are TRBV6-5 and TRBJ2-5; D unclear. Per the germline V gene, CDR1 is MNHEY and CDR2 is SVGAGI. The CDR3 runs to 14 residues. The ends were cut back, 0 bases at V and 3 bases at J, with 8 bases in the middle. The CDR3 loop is CASSYSGRKETQYF. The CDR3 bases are TGTGCCAGCAGTTACTCTGGCAGAAAAGAGACCCAGTACTTC.

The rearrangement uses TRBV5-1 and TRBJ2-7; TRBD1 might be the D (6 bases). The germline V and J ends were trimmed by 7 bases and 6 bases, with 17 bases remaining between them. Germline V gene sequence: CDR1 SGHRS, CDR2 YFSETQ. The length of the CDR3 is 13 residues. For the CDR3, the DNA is TGCGCCAGCTCCTCCGGGGACACCGTCGAGCAGTACTTC. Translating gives CASSSGDTVEQYF.

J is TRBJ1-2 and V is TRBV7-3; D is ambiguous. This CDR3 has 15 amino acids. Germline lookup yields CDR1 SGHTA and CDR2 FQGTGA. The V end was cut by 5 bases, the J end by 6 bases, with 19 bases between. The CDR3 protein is CASSLDPGMRDGYTF. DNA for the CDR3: TGTGCCAGCAGCCTCGACCCGGGGATGAGGGATGGCTACACCTTC.

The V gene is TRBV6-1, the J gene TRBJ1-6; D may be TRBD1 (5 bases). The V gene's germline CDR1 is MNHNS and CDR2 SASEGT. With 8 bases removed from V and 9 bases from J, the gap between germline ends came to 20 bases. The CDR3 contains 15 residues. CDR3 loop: CASQGLGGWGSPLHF. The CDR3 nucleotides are TGTGCCAGCCAGGGACTTGGGGGTTGGGGTTCACCCCTCCACTTT.

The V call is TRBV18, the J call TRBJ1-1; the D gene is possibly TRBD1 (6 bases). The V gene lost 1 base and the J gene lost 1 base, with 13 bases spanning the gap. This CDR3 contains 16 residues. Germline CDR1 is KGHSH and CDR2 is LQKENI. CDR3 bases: TGTGCCAGCTCACCACAAGGACAGCCTGGGAACACTGAAGCTTTCTTT. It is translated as CASSPQGQPGNTEAFF. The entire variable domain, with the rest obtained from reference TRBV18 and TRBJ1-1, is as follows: NAGVMQNPRHLVRRRGQEARLRCSPMKGHSHVYWYRQLPEEGLKFMVYLQKENIIDESGMPKERFSAEFPKEGPSILRIQQVVRGDSAAYFCASSPQGQPGNTEAFFGQGTRLTVV.

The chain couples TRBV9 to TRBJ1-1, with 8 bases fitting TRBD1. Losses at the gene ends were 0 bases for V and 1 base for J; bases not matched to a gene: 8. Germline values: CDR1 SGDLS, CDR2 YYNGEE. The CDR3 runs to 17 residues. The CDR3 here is CASSVVADRGANTEAFF. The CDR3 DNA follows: TGTGCCAGCAGCGTAGTAGCCGACAGGGGAGCGAACACTGAAGCTTTCTTT.

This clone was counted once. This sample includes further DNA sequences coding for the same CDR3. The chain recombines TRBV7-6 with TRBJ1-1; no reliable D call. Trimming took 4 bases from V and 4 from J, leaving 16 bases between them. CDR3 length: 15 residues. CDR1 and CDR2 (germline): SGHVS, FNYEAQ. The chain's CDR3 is CASSSSSGRPTEAFF. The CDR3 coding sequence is TGTGCCAGCAGCTCCTCATCCGGCAGGCCCACTGAAGCTTTCTTT.

CDR3 in amino acids: CASSWKTGQETQYF. DNA for the CDR3: TGTGCCAGCAGCTGGAAGACAGGCCAAGAGACCCAGTACTTC. The chain links TRBV5-4 to TRBJ2-5; a possible D gene is TRBD1 (6 bases). Trimming removed 3 bases from V and 1 base from J, with 10 bases in between. The CDR3 spans 14 residues. CDR1 SGHNT and CDR2 YYREEE come from the germline V gene (reference sequence).

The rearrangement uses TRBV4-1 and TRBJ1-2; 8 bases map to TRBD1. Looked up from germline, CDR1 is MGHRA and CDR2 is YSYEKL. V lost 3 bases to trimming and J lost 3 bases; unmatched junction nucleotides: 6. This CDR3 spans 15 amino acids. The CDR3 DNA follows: TGCGCCAGCAGCCAGGGACAGGAAGCATACTATGGCTACACCTTC. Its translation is CASSQGQEAYYGYTF.

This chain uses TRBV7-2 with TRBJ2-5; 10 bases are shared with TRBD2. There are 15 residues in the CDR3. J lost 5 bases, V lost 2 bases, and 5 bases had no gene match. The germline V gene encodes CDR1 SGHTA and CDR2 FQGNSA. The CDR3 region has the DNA TGTGCCAGCAGCTTACCACTAGCGGGGAGGGAGACCCAGTACTTC. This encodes CASSLPLAGRETQYF.

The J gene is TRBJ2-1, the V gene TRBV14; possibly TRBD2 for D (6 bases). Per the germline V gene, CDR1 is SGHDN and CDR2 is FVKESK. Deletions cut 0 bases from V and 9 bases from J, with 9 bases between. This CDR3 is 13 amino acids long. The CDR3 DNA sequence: TGTGCCAGCAGCCAAGAACTAGCTCTTGAGCAGTTCTTC. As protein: CASSQELALEQFF.

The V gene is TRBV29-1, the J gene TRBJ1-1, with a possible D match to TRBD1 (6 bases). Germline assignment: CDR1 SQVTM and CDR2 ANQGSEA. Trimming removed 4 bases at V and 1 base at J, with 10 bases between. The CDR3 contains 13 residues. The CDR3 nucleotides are TGCAGCGTTGTAGGACAGCAGAACACTGAAGCTTTCTTT. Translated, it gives CSVVGQQNTEAFF.

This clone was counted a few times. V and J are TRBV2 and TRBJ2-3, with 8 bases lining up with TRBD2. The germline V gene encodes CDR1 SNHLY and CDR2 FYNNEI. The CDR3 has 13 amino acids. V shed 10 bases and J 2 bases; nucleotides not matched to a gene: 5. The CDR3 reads CATTSGYTDTQYF. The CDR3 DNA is TGTGCCACCACTAGCGGATACACAGATACGCAGTATTTT.

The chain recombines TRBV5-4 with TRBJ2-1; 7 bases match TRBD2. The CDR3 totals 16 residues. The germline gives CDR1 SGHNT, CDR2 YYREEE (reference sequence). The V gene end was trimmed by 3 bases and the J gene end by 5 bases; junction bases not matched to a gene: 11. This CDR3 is CASSSPGGGVDNEQFF. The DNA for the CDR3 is TGTGCCAGCAGCTCGCCGGGGGGAGGGGTAGACAATGAGCAGTTCTTC.

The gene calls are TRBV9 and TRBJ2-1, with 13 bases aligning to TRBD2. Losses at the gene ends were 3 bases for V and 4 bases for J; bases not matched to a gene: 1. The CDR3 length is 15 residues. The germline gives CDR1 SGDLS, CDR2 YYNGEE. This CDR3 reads CASSGGLAGYNEQFF. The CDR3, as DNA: TGTGCCAGCAGCGGGGGACTAGCGGGGTACAATGAGCAGTTCTTC. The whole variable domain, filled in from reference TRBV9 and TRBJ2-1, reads DSGVTQTPKHLITATGQRVTLRCSPRSGDLSVYWYQQSLDQGLQFLIQYYNGEERAKGNILERFSAQQFPDLHSELNLSSLELGDSALYFCASSGGLAGYNEQFFGPGTRLTVL.

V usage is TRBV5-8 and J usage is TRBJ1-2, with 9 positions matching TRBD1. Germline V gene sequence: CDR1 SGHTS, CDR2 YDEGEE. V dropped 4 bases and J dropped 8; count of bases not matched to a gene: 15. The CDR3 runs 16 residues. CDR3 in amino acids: CASSPTSGQGYDGYTF. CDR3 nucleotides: TGTGCCAGCAGCCCTACGTCGGGACAGGGTTATGACGGCTACACCTTC.

The CDR3 protein is CASSSQTGIGTEAFF. Written as DNA, the CDR3 is TGTGCCAGCAGCTCCCAGACAGGGATAGGGACTGAAGCTTTCTTT. The rearrangement links TRBV7-2 to TRBJ1-1; 7 bases align to TRBD1. Trimming took 4 bases from V and 5 from J; bases not matched to a gene: 10. Germline loops: CDR1 SGHTA, CDR2 FQGNSA. The CDR3 has 15 residues.

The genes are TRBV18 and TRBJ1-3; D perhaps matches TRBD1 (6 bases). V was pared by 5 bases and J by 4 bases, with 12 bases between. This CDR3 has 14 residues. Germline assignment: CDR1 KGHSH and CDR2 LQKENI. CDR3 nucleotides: TGTGCCAGCTCAACAGGGATTGAGGGAAACACCATATATTTT. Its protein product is CASSTGIEGNTIYF.